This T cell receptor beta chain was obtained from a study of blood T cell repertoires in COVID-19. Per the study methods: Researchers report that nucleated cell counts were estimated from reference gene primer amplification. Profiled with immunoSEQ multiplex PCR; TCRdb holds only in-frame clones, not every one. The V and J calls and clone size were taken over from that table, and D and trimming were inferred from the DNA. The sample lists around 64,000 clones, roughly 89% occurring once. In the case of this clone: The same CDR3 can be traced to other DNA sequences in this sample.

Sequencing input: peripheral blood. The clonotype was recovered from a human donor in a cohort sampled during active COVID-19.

Written as DNA, the CDR3 is TGCGCCAGCAGCCAGGGGACACAGTACTACGAGCAGTACTTC. This gives the protein CASSQGTQYYEQYF. This rearrangement joins TRBV4-3 to TRBJ2-7, with D possibly being TRBD1 (6 bases). The CDR3 covers 14 residues. V was clipped by 3 bases and J by 3 bases, with 12 bases between them. CDR1 is LGHNA, CDR2 YSLEER, per germline.